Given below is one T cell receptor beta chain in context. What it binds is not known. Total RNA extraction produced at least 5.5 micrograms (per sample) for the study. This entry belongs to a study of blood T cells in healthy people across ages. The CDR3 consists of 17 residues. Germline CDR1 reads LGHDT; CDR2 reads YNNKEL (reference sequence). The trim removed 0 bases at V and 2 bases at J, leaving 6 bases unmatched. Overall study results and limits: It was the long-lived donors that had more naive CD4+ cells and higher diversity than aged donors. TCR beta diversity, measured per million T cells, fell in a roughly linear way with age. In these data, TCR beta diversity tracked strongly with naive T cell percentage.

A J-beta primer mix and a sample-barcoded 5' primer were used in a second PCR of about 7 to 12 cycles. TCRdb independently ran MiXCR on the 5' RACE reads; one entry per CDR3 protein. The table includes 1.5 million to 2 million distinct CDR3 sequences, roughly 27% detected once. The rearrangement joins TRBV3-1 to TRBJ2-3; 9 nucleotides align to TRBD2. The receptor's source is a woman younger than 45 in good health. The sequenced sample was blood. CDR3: CASSQDGAGGPTDTQYF. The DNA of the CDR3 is TGTGCCAGCAGCCAAGACGGAGCGGGGGGCCCCACAGATACGCAGTATTTT.